This TCR beta chain emerged from a study of CXCR3 chemokines and chemotherapy response in bladder cancer. TCRdb itself ran the PCR reads through MiXCR, one entry per CDR3 protein. The table records 3,400 or so distinct CDR3 sequences, roughly a quarter of them present only once. By sample fraction, this clonotype is medium-sized. This CDR3 comprises 16 residues. Trimming removed 4 bases from V and 2 bases from J; junction bases left unmatched: 6. The germline CDR1 and CDR2 sequences are LNHDA and SQIVND (reference sequence). The source is a human donor with bladder cancer that did not respond to neoadjuvant chemotherapy. The material was obtained from a patient whose treatment included neoadjuvant chemotherapy. The V gene is TRBV19, the J gene TRBJ1-5; 9 nucleotides line up with TRBD1. CDR3 residues: CASSREGQGRNQPQHF. DNA of the CDR3: TGTGCCAGTAGTAGAGAGGGACAGGGCCGCAATCAGCCCCAGCATTTT.